What follows are 9 T cell receptor beta chains derived from one specimen sequenced in a study of beta chain features in type 1 diabetes. Study-wide findings and caveats: All four CD4+ subsets of Type 1 diabetes patients contained TCRB CDR3s that were moderately but significantly shorter.

All of the isolated RNA was reverse transcribed, so expressed TCRB transcripts were sequenced. Profiling relied on immunoSEQ multiplex PCR, and the TCRdb table lists in-frame clones only, not all of them. In the table there are 100,000 to 150,000 clones, 9% of which are singletons. Their antigens are not known. Sequenced: central memory CD4+ T cells from blood. The receptors derive from a young man with type 1 diabetes.

V usage is TRBV4-3 and J usage is TRBJ1-6, with 10 bases aligning to TRBD1. The junction had 1 base not matched to a gene; V was cut back by 4 bases and J by 10 bases. Germline CDR1 LGHNA, CDR2 YSLEER. This CDR3 is built from 13 residues. CDR3 loop: CASSPDRGSPLHF. The CDR3 DNA is TGCGCCAGCAGCCCGGACAGGGGGTCACCCCTCCACTTT.

There are a few counts of this clone. This chain connects TRBV4-1 to TRBJ1-3, with D possibly matching TRBD1 (6 bases). This CDR3 contains 15 residues. V was trimmed by 0 bases and J by 6 bases, leaving 12 bases between them. Germline assignment: CDR1 MGHRA and CDR2 YSYEKL. The CDR3: CASSQDGTLANTIYF. The CDR3 region has the DNA TGCGCCAGCAGCCAAGATGGGACATTGGCAAACACCATATATTTT.

The V gene is TRBV27, the J gene TRBJ1-6, with 8 bases lining up with TRBD1. The CDR3 totals 14 residues. Germline CDR1 and CDR2: MNHEY and SMNVEV (reference sequence). V trimming: 3 bases; J trimming: 9 bases; junction bases outside the gene matches: 4. The DNA of the CDR3 is TGTGCCAGCAGTTTCGCACAGGGGGGTTCACCCCTCCACTTT. It codes for CASSFAQGGSPLHF.

This clone came up once. The rearrangement uses TRBV6-1 and TRBJ1-5; TRBD1 aligns across 10 bases. This CDR3 is built from 15 residues. V trimming: 4 bases; J trimming: 5 bases; junction bases outside the gene matches: 5. From germline, CDR1 is MNHNS and CDR2 SASEGT. The CDR3 loop is CASSVDRGPYQPQHF. CDR3 in DNA: TGTGCCAGCAGTGTCGACAGGGGGCCTTATCAGCCCCAGCATTTT.

The table lists this clone with a few counts. The CDR3 coding sequence is TGTGCCAGCAGGAAAACCGGGGATTTTGTCTCACCCCTCCACTTT. As protein: CASRKTGDFVSPLHF. The V and J genes are TRBV27 and TRBJ1-6; no definite D call. CDR3 length: 15 amino acids. The V end lost 6 bases, the J end lost 10 bases, and 19 bases lay between the germline ends. Germline V gene data show CDR1 as MNHEY and CDR2 as SMNVEV (reference sequence).

This chain links TRBV10-3 with TRBJ1-5; 8 bases agree with TRBD1. The CDR3 contains 13 residues. Germline V CDR1 and CDR2: ENHRY, SYGVKD. Trimming removed 11 bases from V and 6 bases from J; junction bases left unmatched: 9. CDR3 protein: CASTGGATQPQHF. CDR3 in DNA: TGTGCCTCTACAGGGGGGGCTACTCAGCCCCAGCATTTT.

This clone has just a few counts. The V gene is TRBV27, the J gene TRBJ1-5; 7 nucleotides align to TRBD1. This CDR3 is 13 amino acids long. The V gene's germline CDR1 is MNHEY and CDR2 SMNVEV (reference sequence). Losses at the gene ends were 6 bases for V and 9 bases for J; bases not matched to a gene: 8. The CDR3 loop is CASRASAGGPQHF. CDR3 nucleotide sequence: TGTGCCAGCAGGGCATCGGCAGGGGGGCCCCAGCATTTT.

This clone was detected a few times. V gene TRBV7-8 combines with J gene TRBJ2-1; 7 nucleotides match TRBD1. V trimming: 5 bases; J trimming: 2 bases; junction bases outside the gene matches: 9. The germline gives CDR1 SGHVS, CDR2 FQNEAQ. The CDR3 spans 16 residues. The CDR3 DNA follows: TGTGCCAGCAGCAAGATTCCGGACAGGACCTACAATGAGCAGTTCTTC. Encoded protein: CASSKIPDRTYNEQFF.

This chain uses TRBV2 with TRBJ2-7, with 8 bases aligning to TRBD1. V lost 6 bases and J lost 3; bases outside the gene matches: 7. Germline V lookup: CDR1 SNHLY, CDR2 FYNNEI. This CDR3 has 14 amino acids. The CDR3 loop reads CASRRGTGGYEQYF. CDR3 DNA: TGTGCCAGCAGGAGGGGAACAGGGGGCTACGAGCAGTACTTC.